A selection of T cell receptor beta chains follows, all from one sample in a study of blood T cells in healthy people across ages. Each CDR3 protein is one row after TCRdb ran MiXCR on the 5' RACE reads. The data show hundreds of thousands of distinct CDR3 sequences, 20% to 30% seen once. In addition, the sample was reused for a study of T cells of mothers and their children.

The sequencing sample was made of blood. The receptors were gathered from a boy younger than 18 in good health. Both conserved end residues are part of each CDR3. The order of the fields is clone size, V gene, D gene, J gene, CDR3 DNA, CDR3 protein. The D gene is left open where the match is weak. Size is omitted from some rows. Given values are once, few, many or a class for expanded clones.

abundance: few
v_gene: TRBV29-1
d_gene: -
j_gene: TRBJ2-7
CDR3nt: TGCAGCGGACGTATGGAGGGCTACGAGCAGTACTTC
CDR3aa: CSGRMEGYEQYF

abundance: -
v_gene: TRBV29-1
d_gene: -
j_gene: TRBJ2-1
CDR3nt: TGCAGCGTTGACCCGACAGGGCTGGGACTAGTTCACCGACGGGTAACCTACAATGAGCAGTTCTTC
CDR3aa: CSVDPTGLGLVHRRVTYNEQFF

abundance: few
v_gene: TRBV6-5
d_gene: -
j_gene: TRBJ2-5
CDR3nt: TGTGCCAGCGGGGCAATAGGTCGAGAGACCCAGTACTTC
CDR3aa: CASGAIGRETQYF

abundance: -
v_gene: TRBV28
d_gene: TRBD1
j_gene: TRBJ1-3
CDR3nt: TGTGCCAGCAGTAGACGACAGGGATTGAACACCATATATTTT
CDR3aa: CASSRRQGLNTIYF

abundance: -
v_gene: TRBV28
d_gene: TRBD1
j_gene: TRBJ2-5
CDR3nt: TGTGCCAGCACCCAGGGGGCCGAAGAGACCCAGTACTTC
CDR3aa: CASTQGAEETQYF

abundance: -
v_gene: TRBV6-5
d_gene: TRBD1
j_gene: TRBJ1-4
CDR3nt: TGTGCCAGCAGTTCAACAGGGGGCCTCCCGGAAAAACTGTTTTTT
CDR3aa: CASSSTGGLPEKLFF

abundance: few
v_gene: TRBV7-2
d_gene: -
j_gene: TRBJ2-1
CDR3nt: TGTGCCAGCAGCTTGTCGCTCGGCCCCAATGAGCAGTTCTTC
CDR3aa: CASSLSLGPNEQFF

abundance: few
v_gene: TRBV7-8
d_gene: TRBD1
j_gene: TRBJ2-7
CDR3nt: TGTGCCAGCAGCTCGGTGACAGGGGTGGACGAGCAGTACTTC
CDR3aa: CASSSVTGVDEQYF

abundance: -
v_gene: TRBV18
d_gene: -
j_gene: TRBJ2-5
CDR3nt: TGTGCCAGCTCACCAAGCCCGAATGCACAAGAGACCCAGTACTTC
CDR3aa: CASSPSPNAQETQYF

abundance: many
v_gene: TRBV3-1
d_gene: -
j_gene: TRBJ1-5
CDR3nt: TGTGCCAGCAGCCTGGGGGTTCAGCCCCAGCATTTT
CDR3aa: CASSLGVQPQHF

abundance: -
v_gene: TRBV10-3
d_gene: -
j_gene: TRBJ2-3
CDR3nt: TGTGCCATCAGTGAGAATGACGGACCCACAGATACGCAGTATTTT
CDR3aa: CAISENDGPTDTQYF

abundance: few
v_gene: TRBV11-2
d_gene: -
j_gene: TRBJ2-1
CDR3nt: TGTGCCAGCAGCTCCGGCTGGGAGAATGAGCAGTTCTTC
CDR3aa: CASSSGWENEQFF

abundance: few
v_gene: TRBV20-1
d_gene: TRBD1
j_gene: TRBJ1-2
CDR3nt: TGCAGTGCTAGAGCCGGACAGGGTATTAATAATGGCTACACCTTC
CDR3aa: CSARAGQGINNGYTF

abundance: few
v_gene: TRBV4-1
d_gene: -
j_gene: TRBJ2-7
CDR3nt: TGCGCCAGCGGCCAATTTTCCCCGGGACAACAATACGAGCAGTACTTC
CDR3aa: CASGQFSPGQQYEQYF

abundance: few
v_gene: TRBV10-2
d_gene: TRBD2
j_gene: TRBJ2-1
CDR3nt: TGCGCCAGCAGTGACACTAGCGGGAACTACAATGAGCAGTTCTTC
CDR3aa: CASSDTSGNYNEQFF

abundance: -
v_gene: TRBV7-9
d_gene: -
j_gene: TRBJ2-7
CDR3nt: TGTGCCAGCAGCTTAGCAGGAGGGGGCCACGAGCAGTACTTC
CDR3aa: CASSLAGGGHEQYF

abundance: -
v_gene: TRBV29-1
d_gene: TRBD2
j_gene: TRBJ2-5
CDR3nt: TGCAGCGTTGCATTAGCGGGAGAGACCCAGTACTTC
CDR3aa: CSVALAGETQYF

abundance: few
v_gene: TRBV7-9
d_gene: -
j_gene: TRBJ2-5
CDR3nt: TGTGCCAGCAGCTTAGTTCTGGGGGTGACCCAGTACTTC
CDR3aa: CASSLVLGVTQYF